This T cell receptor (beta chain) was recovered during a study of cytomegalovirus exposure and HLA in healthy donors. Germline-derived CDR1 and CDR2 are LNHDA and SQIVND (reference sequence). CDR3 size: 18 residues. V was pared by 5 bases and J by 2 bases, with 10 bases of the junction left unmatched. In the PCR, 60 Vbeta and 13 Jbeta primers were used. Profiling relied on immunoSEQ multiplex PCR, and the TCRdb table lists in-frame clones only, not all of them. This sample has approximately 190,000 clones; 77% occur once, and the top ten carry approximately 2%. This chain uses TRBV19 with TRBJ2-6, with 9 bases identical to TRBD1. Sequencing used PBMCs. This clonotype was sampled from a woman in her 30s in good health and CMV-seropositive. CDR3 coding DNA: TGTGCCAGTAGTTATTCCGGGACAGGGTCTCCTGGGGCCAACGTCCTGACTTTC. It encodes CASSYSGTGSPGANVLTF.